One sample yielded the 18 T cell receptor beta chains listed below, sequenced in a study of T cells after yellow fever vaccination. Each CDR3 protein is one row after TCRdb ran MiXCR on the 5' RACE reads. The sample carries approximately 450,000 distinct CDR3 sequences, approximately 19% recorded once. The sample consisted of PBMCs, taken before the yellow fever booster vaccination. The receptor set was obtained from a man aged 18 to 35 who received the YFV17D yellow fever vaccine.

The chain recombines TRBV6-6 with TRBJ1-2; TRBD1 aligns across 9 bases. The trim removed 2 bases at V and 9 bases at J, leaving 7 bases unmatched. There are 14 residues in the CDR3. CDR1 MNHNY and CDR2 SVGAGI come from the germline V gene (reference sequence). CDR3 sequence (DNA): TGTGCCAGCAGTTACGGGACAGGGACCGTAAGCTACACCTTC. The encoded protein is CASSYGTGTVSYTF.

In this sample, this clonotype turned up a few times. CDR3 in amino acids: CASSTWWAVNSNQPQHF. DNA for the CDR3: TGTGCCAGCAGCACCTGGTGGGCTGTCAATAGCAATCAGCCCCAGCATTTT. The chain has TRBV6-2 or TRBV6-3 and TRBJ1-5; no definite D call. V gave up 6 bases and J gave up 0 bases, with 18 bases separating them. Per germline, CDR1 MNHEY and CDR2 SVGEGT. The CDR3 runs to 17 residues.

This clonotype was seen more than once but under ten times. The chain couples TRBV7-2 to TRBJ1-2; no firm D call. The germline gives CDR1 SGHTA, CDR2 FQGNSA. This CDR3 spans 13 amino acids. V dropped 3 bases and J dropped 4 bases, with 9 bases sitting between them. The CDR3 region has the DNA TGTGCCAGCAGCTTCTCAGGCATCTATGGCTACACCTTC. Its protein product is CASSFSGIYGYTF.

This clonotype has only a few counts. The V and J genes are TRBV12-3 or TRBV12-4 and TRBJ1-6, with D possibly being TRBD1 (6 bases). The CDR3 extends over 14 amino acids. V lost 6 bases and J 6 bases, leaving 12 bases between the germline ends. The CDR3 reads CASRQGFPNSPLHF. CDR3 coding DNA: TGTGCCAGCAGGCAGGGGTTCCCTAATTCACCCCTCCACTTT.

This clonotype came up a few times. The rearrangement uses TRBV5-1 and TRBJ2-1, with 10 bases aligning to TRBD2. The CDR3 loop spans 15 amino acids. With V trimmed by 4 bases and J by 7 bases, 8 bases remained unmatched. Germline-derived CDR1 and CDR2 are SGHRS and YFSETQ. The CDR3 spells CASSLDSGGRNEQFF. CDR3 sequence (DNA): TGCGCCAGCAGCCTCGATAGCGGGGGGAGGAATGAGCAGTTCTTC. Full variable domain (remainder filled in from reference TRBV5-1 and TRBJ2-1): KAGVTQTPRYLIKTRGQQVTLSCSPISGHRSVSWYQQTPGQGLQFLFEYFSETQRNKGNFPGRFSGRQFSNSRSEMNVSTLELGDSALYLCASSLDSGGRNEQFFGPGTRLTVL.

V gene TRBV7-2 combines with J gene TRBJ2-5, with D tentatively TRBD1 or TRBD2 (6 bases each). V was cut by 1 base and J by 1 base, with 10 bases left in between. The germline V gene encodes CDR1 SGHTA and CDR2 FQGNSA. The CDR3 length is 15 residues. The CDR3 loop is CASSLEGGIQETQYF. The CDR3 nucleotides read TGTGCCAGCAGCTTAGAGGGGGGAATCCAAGAGACCCAGTACTTC.

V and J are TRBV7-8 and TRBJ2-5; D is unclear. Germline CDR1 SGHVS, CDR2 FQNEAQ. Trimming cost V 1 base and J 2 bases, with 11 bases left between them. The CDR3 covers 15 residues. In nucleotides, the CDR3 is TGTGCCAGCAGCTTAGTCTTGAGTGAACAAGAGACCCAGTACTTC. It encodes CASSLVLSEQETQYF.

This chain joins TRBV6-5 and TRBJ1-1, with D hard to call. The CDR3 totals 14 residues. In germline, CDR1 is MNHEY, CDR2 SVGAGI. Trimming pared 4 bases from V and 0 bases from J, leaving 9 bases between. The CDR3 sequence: CASSWARLNTEAFF. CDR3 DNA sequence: TGTGCCAGCAGTTGGGCACGACTGAACACTGAAGCTTTCTTT.

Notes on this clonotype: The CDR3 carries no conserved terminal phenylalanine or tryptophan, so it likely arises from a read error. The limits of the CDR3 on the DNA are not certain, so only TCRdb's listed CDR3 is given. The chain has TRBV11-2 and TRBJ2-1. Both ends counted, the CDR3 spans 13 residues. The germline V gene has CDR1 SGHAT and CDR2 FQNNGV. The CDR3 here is CASSLDPGFPSPV.

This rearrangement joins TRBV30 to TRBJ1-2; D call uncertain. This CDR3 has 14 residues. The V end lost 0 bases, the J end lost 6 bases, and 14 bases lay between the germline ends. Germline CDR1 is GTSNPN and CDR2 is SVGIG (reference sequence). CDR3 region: CAWSVRGILDGYTF. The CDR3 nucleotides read TGTGCCTGGAGTGTACGAGGTATTTTAGATGGCTACACCTTC. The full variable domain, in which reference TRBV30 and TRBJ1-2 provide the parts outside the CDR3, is SQTIHQWPATLVQPVGSPLSLECTVEGTSNPNLYWYRQAAGRGLQLLFYSVGIGQISSEVPQNLSASRPQDRQFILSSKKLLLSDSGFYLCAWSVRGILDGYTFGSGTRLTVV.

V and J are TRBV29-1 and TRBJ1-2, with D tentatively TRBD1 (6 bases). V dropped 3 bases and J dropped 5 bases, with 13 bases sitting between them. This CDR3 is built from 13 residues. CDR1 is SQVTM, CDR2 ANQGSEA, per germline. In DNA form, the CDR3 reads TGCAGCGTTGATAAAGGGGGTCGATATGGCTACACCTTC. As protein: CSVDKGGRYGYTF.

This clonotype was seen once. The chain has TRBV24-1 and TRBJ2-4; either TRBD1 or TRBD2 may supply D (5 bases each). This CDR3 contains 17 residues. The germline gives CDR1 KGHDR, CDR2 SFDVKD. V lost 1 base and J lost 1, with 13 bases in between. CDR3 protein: CATSDFAGARAKNIQYF. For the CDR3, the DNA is TGTGCCACCAGTGATTTTGCCGGGGCGCGGGCCAAAAACATTCAGTACTTC.

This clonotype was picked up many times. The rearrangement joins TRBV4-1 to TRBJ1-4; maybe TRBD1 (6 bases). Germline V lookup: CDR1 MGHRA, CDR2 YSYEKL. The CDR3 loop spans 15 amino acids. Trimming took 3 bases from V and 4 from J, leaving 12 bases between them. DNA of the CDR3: TGCGCCAGCAGCCAGCAGGAGGGACATAATGAAAAACTGTTTTTT. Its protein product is CASSQQEGHNEKLFF.

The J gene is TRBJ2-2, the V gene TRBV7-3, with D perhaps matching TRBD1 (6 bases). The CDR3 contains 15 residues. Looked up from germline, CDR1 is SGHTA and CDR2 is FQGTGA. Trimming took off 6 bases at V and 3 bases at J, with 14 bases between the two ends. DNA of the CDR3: TGTGCCAGCAGTCTTACAGGGTTGGACACCGGGGAGCTGTTTTTT. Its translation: CASSLTGLDTGELFF.

The CDR3 protein is CASSQTASPDTQYF. CDR3 nucleotide sequence: TGCGCCAGCAGCCAGACCGCGAGCCCAGATACGCAGTATTTT. The V call is TRBV4-1, the J call TRBJ2-3, with D unclear. This CDR3 has 14 amino acids. Per the germline V gene, CDR1 is MGHRA and CDR2 is YSYEKL. V shed 3 bases and J shed 4 bases, with 11 bases lying between them.

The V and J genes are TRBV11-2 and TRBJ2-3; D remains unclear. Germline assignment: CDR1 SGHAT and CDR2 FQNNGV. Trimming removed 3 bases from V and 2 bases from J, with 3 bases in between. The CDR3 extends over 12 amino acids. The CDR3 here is CASSFVTDTQYF. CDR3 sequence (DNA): TGTGCCAGCAGCTTTGTCACAGATACGCAGTATTTT.

Here the CDR3 reads CASLPGTQGYTF. The CDR3 DNA sequence: TGTGCCAGCTTACCAGGGACACAGGGCTACACCTTC. The chain combines TRBV6-6 with TRBJ1-2; tentative D call: TRBD1 (6 bases). V was clipped by 8 bases and J by 8 bases, with 15 bases between them. CDR1 and CDR2 from the germline V gene are MNHNY and SVGAGI (reference sequence). CDR3 length equals 12 residues.

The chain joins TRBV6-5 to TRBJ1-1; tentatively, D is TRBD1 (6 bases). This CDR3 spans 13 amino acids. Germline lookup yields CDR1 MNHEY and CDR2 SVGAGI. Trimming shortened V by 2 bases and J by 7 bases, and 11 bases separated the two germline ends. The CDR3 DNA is TGTGCCAGCAGTTACGTGGGACATGGTGAAGCTTTCTTT. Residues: CASSYVGHGEAFF.